The 10 T cell receptor beta chains below all came from one sample that was sequenced in a study of T cells in women clearing cervical HPV infection (dated by TCRdb to 2016 to 2019). Libraries were prepared through the immunoSEQ multiplex PCR assay. TCRdb mirrors the immuneACCESS table, restricted to in-frame sequences. Some clones are absent from its copies; in checked studies, under half trace to an unresolved V gene, and the reason for the others is unknown. This sample's listing comprises 44,000 or so clones. Of the sample, approximately 0.98% falls within the top ten clones. The sequencing sample was made of blood buffy coat. The receptors were sampled from a woman aged 18-70 years with a cervical HPV16 infection that either progressed to CIN3+ or cleared (not recorded which).

Comment on this clone: The missing CDR3 end, 3 residues past where the read stops, is filled in from the germline J gene. The chain links TRBV5-1 to TRBJ2-7; 9 bases line up with TRBD1. V was clipped by 4 bases and J by 0 bases; unmatched bases: 5. Germline values: CDR1 SGHRS, CDR2 YFSETQ. This CDR3 has 15 residues. Here the CDR3 reads CASSQQQGASYEQYF. CDR3 DNA, as far as it was read: TGCGCCAGCAGCCAACAACAGGGGGCCTCCTACGAG. The full variable domain, completed using reference TRBV5-1 and TRBJ2-7, is KAGVTQTPRYLIKTRGQQVTLSCSPISGHRSVSWYQQTPGQGLQFLFEYFSETQRNKGNFPGRFSGRQFSNSRSEMNVSTLELGDSALYLCASSQQQGASYEQYFGPGTRLTVT.

Concerning this clone itself: Read sequence stops 3 residues before the CDR3 end, and the germline J gene provides the missing end. J is TRBJ1-1 and V is TRBV5-1, with TRBD1 as a possible D gene (6 bases). There are 17 residues in the CDR3. Germline CDR1 is SGHRS and CDR2 is YFSETQ. The germline V and J ends were trimmed by 5 bases and 0 bases, with 20 bases remaining between them. The covered CDR3 bases are TGCGCCAGCAGATCGACCACGGTCGGGGGGCTGAACACTGAA. Translation gives CASRSTTVGGLNTE. The full CDR3 reads CASRSTTVGGLNTEAFF.

Comments on this clone: Read sequence stops 3 residues before the CDR3 end, and the germline J gene provides the missing end. The rearrangement joins TRBV19 to TRBJ1-1; unclear D gene. Germline assignment: CDR1 LNHDA and CDR2 SQIVND (reference sequence). V was trimmed by 6 bases and J by 4 bases, leaving 12 bases between them. The CDR3 has 13 residues. The sequenced part of the CDR3 DNA is TGTGCCAGTAGCGAGGCGGTCATCACTGAA. Its translation is CASSEAVITE. The full CDR3 is CASSEAVITEAFF.

A remark on this clone: The read stops 3 residues short of the end of the CDR3; the missing end is completed from the germline J gene. The chain employs TRBV11-2 and TRBJ1-2, with unresolved D. This CDR3 is 15 amino acids long. CDR1 and CDR2 (germline): SGHAT, FQNNGV. V gave up 5 bases and J gave up 4 bases, with 17 bases separating them. CDR3 protein: CASSPGGGTLYGYTF. The CDR3 DNA, read in part, is TGTGCCAGCAGCCCAGGAGGAGGTACCCTCTATGGC.

A word on this clone: The read ends 3 residues before the CDR3 terminus; that terminus is restored from the germline J gene. The J gene is TRBJ2-7, the V gene TRBV29-1, with a possible D match to TRBD1 (6 bases). The CDR3 covers 15 residues. From germline, CDR1 is SQVTM and CDR2 ANQGSEA. V lost 1 base and J lost 2, with 15 bases in between. The CDR3 sequence: CSVEVGAGSAYEQYF. The sequenced part of the CDR3 DNA is TGCAGCGTTGAAGTGGGGGCAGGGAGCGCCTACGAG.

On this clone: The CDR3 goes on 3 residues after the read ends, and that part is filled in from the germline J gene. The V and J genes are TRBV20-1 and TRBJ2-3; TRBD2 matches 10 bases. The CDR3 runs to 16 residues. Trimming at V came to 8 bases and at J to 3 bases, leaving 14 bases not matched to a gene. Germline values: CDR1 DFQATT, CDR2 SNEGSKA (reference sequence). CDR3 residues: CSTIAGGQKITDTQYF. Incomplete CDR3 DNA: TGCAGTACCATAGCGGGGGGACAGAAAATTACAGATACG.

This CDR3 reads CASSLFRANEQFF. CDR3 bases read: TGCGCCAGCAGCTTGTTCAGGGCTAATGAG. The chain is built from TRBV5-1 and TRBJ2-1, with TRBD1 as a possible D gene (5 bases). The sequenced fragment ends 3 residues before the CDR3 boundary, so the rest is inferred from the germline J gene. The CDR3 is 13 amino acids. V dropped 1 base and J dropped 7 bases, with 9 bases sitting between them. Germline V gives CDR1 SGHRS, CDR2 YFSETQ.

About this clone itself: Read sequence stops 3 residues before the CDR3 end, and the germline J gene provides the missing end. V is TRBV30 and J is TRBJ2-1; D possibly corresponds to TRBD2 (7 bases). Germline values: CDR1 GTSNPN, CDR2 SVGIG (reference sequence). This CDR3 spans 16 amino acids. The V end lost 4 bases, the J end lost 4 bases, and 20 bases lay between the germline ends. CDR3 amino acids: CAWTNGGGRDYNEQFF. CDR3 bases read: TGTGCCTGGACAAACGGCGGGGGCCGAGATTACAATGAG.

Comment on this clone: The read comes to an end 3 residues before the CDR3 does, leaving the germline J gene to fill in the end. The chain couples TRBV19 to TRBJ2-7; D is possibly TRBD2 (5 bases). The V end was cut by 4 bases, the J end by 5 bases, with 9 bases between. This CDR3 has 12 amino acids. From germline, CDR1 is LNHDA and CDR2 SQIVND (reference sequence). Partial CDR3 DNA: TGTGCCAGTAGTAATTCGAGGGACGAG. As protein: CASSNSRDE. The complete CDR3 reads CASSNSRDEQYF.

To note about this clone: The observed sequence ends 3 residues before the CDR3 terminus, with the missing tail filled in from the germline J gene. This sequence joins TRBV16 and TRBJ2-7; D perhaps matches TRBD2 (6 bases). Germline-derived CDR1 and CDR2 are KGHSY and FQNENV. Trimming stripped 7 bases from V and 2 bases from J, with 15 bases between. The CDR3 runs 14 residues. Here the CDR3 reads CASNSPGTPYEQYF. The CDR3 DNA, read in part, is TGTGCCAGCAACTCCCCCGGGACTCCCTACGAG. The entire variable domain, with the rest obtained from reference TRBV16 and TRBJ2-7, is as follows: GEEVAQTPKHLVRGEGQKAKLYCAPIKGHSYVFWYQQVLKNEFKFLISFQNENVFDETGMPKERFSAKCLPNSPCSLEIQATKLEDSAVYFCASNSPGTPYEQYFGPGTRLTVT.